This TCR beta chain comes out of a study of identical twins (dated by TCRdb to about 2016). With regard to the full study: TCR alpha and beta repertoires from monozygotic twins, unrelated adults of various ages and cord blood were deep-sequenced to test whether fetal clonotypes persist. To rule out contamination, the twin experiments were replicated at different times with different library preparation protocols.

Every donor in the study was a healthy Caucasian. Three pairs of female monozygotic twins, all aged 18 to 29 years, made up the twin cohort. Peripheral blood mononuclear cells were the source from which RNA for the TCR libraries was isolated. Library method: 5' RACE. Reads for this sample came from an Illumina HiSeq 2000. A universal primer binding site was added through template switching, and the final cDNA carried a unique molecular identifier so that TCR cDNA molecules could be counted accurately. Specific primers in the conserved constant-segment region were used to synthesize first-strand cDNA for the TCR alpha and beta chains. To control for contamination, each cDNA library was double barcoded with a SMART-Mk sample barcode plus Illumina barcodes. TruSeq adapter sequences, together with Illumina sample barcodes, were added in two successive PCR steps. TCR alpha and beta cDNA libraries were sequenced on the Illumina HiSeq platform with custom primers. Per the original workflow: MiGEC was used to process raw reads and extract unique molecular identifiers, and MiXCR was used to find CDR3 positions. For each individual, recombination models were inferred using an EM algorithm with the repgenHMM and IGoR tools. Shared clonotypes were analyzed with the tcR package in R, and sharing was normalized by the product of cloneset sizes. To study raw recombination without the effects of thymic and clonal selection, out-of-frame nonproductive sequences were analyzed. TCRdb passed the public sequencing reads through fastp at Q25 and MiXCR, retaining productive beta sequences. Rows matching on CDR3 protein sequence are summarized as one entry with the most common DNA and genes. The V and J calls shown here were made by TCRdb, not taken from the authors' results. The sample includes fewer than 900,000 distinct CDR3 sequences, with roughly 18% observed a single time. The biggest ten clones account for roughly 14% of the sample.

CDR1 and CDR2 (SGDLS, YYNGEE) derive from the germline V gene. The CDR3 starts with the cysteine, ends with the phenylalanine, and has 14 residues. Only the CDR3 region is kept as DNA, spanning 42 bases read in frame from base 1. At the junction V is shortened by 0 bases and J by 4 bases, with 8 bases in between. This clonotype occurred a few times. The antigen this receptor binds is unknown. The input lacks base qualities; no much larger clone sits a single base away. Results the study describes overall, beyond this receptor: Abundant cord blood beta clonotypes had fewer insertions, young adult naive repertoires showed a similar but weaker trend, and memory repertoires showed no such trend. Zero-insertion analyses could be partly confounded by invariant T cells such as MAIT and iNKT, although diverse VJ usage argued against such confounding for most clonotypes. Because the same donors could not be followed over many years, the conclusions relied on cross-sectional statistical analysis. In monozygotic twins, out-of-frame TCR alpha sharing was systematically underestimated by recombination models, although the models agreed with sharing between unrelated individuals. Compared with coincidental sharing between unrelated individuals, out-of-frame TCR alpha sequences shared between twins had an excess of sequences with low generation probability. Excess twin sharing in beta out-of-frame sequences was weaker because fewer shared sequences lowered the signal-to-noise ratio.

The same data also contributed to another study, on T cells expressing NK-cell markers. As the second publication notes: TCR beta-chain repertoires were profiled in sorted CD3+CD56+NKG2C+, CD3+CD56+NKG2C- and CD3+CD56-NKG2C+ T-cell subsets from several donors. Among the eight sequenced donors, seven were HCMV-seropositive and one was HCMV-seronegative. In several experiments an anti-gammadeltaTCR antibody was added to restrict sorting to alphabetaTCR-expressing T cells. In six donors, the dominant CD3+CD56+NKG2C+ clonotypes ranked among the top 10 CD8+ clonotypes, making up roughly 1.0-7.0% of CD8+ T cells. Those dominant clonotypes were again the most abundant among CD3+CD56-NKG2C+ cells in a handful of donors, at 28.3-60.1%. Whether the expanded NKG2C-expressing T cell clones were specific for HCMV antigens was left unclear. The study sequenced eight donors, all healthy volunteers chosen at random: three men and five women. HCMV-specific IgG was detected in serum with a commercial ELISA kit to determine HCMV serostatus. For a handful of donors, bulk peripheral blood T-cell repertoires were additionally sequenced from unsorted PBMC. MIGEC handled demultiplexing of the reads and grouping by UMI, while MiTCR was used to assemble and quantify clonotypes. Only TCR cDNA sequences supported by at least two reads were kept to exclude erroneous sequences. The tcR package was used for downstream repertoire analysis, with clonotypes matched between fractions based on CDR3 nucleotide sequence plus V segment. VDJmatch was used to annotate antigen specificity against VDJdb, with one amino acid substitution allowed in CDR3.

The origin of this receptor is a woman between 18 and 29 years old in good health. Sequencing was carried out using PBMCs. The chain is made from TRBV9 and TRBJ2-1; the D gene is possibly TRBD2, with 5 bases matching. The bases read TGTGCCAGCAGCGTAGCTAGGGAGTACAATGAGCAGTTCTTC. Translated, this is CASSVAREYNEQFF.